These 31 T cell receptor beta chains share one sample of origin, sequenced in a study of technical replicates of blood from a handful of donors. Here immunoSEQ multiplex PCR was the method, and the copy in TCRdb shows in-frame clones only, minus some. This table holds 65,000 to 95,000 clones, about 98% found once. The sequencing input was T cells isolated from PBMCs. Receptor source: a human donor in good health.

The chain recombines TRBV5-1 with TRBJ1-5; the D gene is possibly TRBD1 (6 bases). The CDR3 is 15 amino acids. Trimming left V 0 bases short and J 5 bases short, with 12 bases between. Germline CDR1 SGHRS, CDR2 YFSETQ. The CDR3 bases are TGCGCCAGCAGCTTGGGGCAGGGGCCTCATCAGCCCCAGCATTTT. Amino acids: CASSLGQGPHQPQHF.

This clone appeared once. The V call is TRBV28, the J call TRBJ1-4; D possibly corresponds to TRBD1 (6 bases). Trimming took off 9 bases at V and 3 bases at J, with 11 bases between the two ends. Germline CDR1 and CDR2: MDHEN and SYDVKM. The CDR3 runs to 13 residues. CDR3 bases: TGTGCCAGTCGGGACACCTCTAATGAAAAACTGTTTTTT. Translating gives CASRDTSNEKLFF.

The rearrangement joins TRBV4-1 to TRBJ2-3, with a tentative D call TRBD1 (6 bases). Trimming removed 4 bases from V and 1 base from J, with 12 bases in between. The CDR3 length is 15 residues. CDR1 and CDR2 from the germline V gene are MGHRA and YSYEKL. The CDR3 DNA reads TGCGCCAGCAGCCCGGACAGTTACGGCACAGATACGCAGTATTTT. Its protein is CASSPDSYGTDTQYF.

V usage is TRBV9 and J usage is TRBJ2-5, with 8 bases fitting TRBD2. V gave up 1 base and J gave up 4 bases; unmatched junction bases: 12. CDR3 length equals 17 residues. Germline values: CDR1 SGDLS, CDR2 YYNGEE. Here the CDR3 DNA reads TGTGCCAGCAGCGTACGGCTGGGACTAACTAGCGGAGAGACCCAGTACTTC. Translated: CASSVRLGLTSGETQYF.

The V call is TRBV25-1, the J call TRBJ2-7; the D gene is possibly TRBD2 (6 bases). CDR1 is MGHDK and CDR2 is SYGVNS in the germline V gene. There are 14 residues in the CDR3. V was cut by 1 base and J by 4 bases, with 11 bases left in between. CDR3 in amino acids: CASSEWRGKYEQYF. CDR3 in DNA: TGTGCCAGCAGTGAATGGAGGGGAAAATACGAGCAGTACTTC.

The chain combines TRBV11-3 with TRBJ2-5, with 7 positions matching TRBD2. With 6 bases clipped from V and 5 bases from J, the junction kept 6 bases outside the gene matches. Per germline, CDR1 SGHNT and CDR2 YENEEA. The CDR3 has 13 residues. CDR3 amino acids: CASRQRGLETQYF. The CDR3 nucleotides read TGTGCCAGCAGACAGCGGGGTTTGGAGACCCAGTACTTC.

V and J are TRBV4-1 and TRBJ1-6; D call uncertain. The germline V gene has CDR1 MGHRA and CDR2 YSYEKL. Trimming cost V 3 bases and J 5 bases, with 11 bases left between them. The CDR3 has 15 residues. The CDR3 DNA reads TGCGCCAGCAGCCAGATTAGGCTAGATAATTCACCCCTCCACTTT. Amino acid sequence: CASSQIRLDNSPLHF.

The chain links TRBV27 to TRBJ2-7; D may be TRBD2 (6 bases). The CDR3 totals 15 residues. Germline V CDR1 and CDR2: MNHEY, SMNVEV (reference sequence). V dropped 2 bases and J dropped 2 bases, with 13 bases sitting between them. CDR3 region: CASSLGGAPAYEQYF. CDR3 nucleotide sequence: TGTGCCAGCAGTTTAGGAGGGGCTCCGGCCTACGAGCAGTACTTC.

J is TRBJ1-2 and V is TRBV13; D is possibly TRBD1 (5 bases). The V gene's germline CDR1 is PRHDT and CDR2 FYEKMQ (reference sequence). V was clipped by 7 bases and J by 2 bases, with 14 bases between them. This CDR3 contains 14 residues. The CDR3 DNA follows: TGTGCCAGCACCTGGGGTAGGGGAAACTATGGCTACACCTTC. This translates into CASTWGRGNYGYTF.

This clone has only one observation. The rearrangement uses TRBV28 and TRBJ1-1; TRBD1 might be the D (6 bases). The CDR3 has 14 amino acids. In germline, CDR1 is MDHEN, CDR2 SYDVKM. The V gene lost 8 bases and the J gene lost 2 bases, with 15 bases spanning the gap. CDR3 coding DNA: TGTGCCAGCTATTACCCACAGGGAAACACTGAAGCTTTCTTT. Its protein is CASYYPQGNTEAFF.

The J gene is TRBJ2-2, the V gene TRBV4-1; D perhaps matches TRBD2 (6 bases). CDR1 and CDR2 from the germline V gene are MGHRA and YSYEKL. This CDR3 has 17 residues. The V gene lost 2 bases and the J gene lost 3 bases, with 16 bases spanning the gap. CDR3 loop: CASSQKTGTADTGELFF. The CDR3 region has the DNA TGCGCCAGCAGCCAAAAGACCGGGACTGCTGACACCGGGGAGCTGTTTTTT.

CDR3 in DNA: TGTGCCAGCAGCGCACTACGGACTACCAACTCCTACAATGAGCAGTTCTTC. Translation: CASSALRTTNSYNEQFF. This sequence joins TRBV7-9 and TRBJ2-1, with a tentative D call TRBD2 (6 bases). V dropped 5 bases and J dropped 0 bases, with 17 bases sitting between them. The CDR3 is 17 residues long. Germline CDR1 SEHNR, CDR2 FQNEAQ (reference sequence).

The CDR3 sequence is CATSRPFRDQETQYF. In nucleotides, the CDR3 is TGTGCCACCAGCAGGCCCTTCCGGGATCAAGAGACCCAGTACTTC. The chain is built from TRBV15 and TRBJ2-5, with D maybe TRBD2 (5 bases). Germline V gene lookup returns CDR1 LNHNV and CDR2 YYDKDF (reference sequence). The CDR3 extends over 15 amino acids. Trimming took 3 bases from V and 2 from J, leaving 13 bases between them.

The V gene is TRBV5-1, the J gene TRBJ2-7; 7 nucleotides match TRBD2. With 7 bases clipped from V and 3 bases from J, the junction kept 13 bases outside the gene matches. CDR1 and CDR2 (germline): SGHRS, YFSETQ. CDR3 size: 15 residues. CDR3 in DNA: TGCGCCAGCCGGACTTCGCGGGGGTTATACTACGAGCAGTACTTC. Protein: CASRTSRGLYYEQYF.

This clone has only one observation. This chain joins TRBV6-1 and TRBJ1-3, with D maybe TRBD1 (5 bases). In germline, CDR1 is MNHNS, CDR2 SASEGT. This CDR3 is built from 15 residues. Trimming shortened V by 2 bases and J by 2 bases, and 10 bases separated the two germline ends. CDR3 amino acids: CASSEWGEPGNTIYF. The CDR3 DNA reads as TGTGCCAGCAGTGAATGGGGGGAGCCTGGAAACACCATATATTTT.

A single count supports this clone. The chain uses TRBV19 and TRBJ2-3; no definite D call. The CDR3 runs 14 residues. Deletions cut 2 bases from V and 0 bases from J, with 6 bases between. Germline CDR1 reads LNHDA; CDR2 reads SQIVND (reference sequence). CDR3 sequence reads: CASSIKHSTDTQYF. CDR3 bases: TGTGCCAGTAGTATAAAACATAGCACAGATACGCAGTATTTT.

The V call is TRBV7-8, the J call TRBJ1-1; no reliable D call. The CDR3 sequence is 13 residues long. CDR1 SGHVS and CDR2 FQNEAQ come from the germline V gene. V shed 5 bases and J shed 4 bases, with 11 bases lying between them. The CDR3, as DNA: TGTGCCAGCAGCCGACTTCCGTCCACTGAAGCTTTCTTT. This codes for CASSRLPSTEAFF.

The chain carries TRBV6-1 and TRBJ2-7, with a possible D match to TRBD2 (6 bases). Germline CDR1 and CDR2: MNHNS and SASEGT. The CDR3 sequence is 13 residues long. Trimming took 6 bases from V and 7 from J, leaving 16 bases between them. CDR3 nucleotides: TGTGCCAGCAGAGGTACTAGCACCTGGGAGCAGTACTTC. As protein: CASRGTSTWEQYF.

The CDR3 protein is CASSPSSSGLAWETQYF. In nucleotides, the CDR3 is TGTGCCAGCTCACCATCCTCATCTGGACTAGCGTGGGAGACCCAGTACTTC. The chain couples TRBV18 to TRBJ2-5; 9 bases are a match to TRBD2. After removal of 2 bases from V and 5 bases from J, the junction contained 12 bases not matched to a gene. The CDR3 sequence is 17 residues long. Germline V gene lookup returns CDR1 KGHSH and CDR2 LQKENI.

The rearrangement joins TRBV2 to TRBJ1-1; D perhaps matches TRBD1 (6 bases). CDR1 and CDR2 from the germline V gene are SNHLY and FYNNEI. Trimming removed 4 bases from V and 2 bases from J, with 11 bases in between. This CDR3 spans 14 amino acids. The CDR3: CASSADRYNTEAFF. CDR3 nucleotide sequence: TGTGCCAGCAGTGCGGACAGATATAACACTGAAGCTTTCTTT.

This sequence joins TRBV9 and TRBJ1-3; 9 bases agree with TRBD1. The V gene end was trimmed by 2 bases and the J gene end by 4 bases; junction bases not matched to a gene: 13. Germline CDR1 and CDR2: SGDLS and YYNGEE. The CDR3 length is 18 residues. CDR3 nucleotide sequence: TGTGCCAGCAGCGTTGGACAGGGGCGGGTGTCAGAGGGAAACACCATATATTTT. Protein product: CASSVGQGRVSEGNTIYF. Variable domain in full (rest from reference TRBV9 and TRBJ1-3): DSGVTQTPKHLITATGQRVTLRCSPRSGDLSVYWYQQSLDQGLQFLIQYYNGEERAKGNILERFSAQQFPDLHSELNLSSLELGDSALYFCASSVGQGRVSEGNTIYFGEGSWLTVV.

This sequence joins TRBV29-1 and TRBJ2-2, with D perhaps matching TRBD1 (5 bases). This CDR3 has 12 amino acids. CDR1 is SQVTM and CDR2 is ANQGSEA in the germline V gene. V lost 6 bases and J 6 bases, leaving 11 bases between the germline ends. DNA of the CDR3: TGCAGCGTACCCTTAGGGGCCGGGGAGCTGTTTTTT. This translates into CSVPLGAGELFF.

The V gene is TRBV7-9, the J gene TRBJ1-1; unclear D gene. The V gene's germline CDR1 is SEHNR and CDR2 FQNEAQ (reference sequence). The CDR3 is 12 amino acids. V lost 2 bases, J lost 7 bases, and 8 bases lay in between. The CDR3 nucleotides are TGTGCCAGCAGCTTACATCGGGGTGAAGCTTTCTTT. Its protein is CASSLHRGEAFF.

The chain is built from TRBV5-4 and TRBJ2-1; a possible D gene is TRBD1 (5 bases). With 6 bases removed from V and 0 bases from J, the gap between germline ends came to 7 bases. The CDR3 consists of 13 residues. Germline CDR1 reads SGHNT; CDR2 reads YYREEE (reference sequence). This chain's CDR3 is CASTRDSYNEQFF. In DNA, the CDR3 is TGTGCCAGCACCAGGGACTCCTACAATGAGCAGTTCTTC.

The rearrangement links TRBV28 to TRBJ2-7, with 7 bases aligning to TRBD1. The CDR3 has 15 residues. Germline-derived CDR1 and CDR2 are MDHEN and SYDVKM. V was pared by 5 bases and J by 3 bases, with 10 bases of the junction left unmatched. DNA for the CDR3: TGTGCCAGCAGTCAAAACCCGGGACAGAACTACGAGCAGTACTTC. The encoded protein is CASSQNPGQNYEQYF.

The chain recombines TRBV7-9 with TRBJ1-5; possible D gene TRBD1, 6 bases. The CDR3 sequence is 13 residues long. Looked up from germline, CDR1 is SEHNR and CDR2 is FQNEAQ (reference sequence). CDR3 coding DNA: TGTGGACCGCTTACAGGGTACAATCAGCCCCAGCATTTT. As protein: CGPLTGYNQPQHF.

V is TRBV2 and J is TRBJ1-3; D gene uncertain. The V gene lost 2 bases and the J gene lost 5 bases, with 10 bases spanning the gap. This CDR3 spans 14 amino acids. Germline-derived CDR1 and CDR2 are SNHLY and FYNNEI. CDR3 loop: CASSEWGGRNTIYF. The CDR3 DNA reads TGTGCCAGCAGTGAATGGGGAGGCAGAAACACCATATATTTT.

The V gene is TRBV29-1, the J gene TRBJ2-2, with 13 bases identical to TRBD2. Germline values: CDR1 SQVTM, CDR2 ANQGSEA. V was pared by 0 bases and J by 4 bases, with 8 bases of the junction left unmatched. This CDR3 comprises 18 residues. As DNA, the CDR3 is TGCAGCGTTGAAGACCTACGACTAGCGGGGGGCCGCACCGGGGAGCTGTTTTTT. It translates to CSVEDLRLAGGRTGELFF.

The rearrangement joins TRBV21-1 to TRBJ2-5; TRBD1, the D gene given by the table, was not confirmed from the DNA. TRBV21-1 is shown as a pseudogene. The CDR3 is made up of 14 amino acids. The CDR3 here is CASSKSGTEETQYF. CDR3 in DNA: TGTGCCAGCAGCAAGTCCGGGACAGAAGAGACCCAGTACTTC.

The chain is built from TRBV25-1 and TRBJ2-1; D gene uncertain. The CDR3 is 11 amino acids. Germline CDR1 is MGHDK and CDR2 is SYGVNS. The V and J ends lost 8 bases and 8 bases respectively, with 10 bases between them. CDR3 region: CASSQAHEQFF. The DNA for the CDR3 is TGTGCCAGCTCGCAGGCCCATGAGCAGTTCTTC.

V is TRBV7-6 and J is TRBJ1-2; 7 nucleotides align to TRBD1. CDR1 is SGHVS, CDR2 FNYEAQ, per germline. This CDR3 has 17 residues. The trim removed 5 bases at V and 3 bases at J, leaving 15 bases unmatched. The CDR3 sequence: CASSAYTGTVGYYGYTF. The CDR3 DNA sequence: TGTGCCAGCAGCGCTTATACCGGGACAGTGGGGTACTATGGCTACACCTTC.